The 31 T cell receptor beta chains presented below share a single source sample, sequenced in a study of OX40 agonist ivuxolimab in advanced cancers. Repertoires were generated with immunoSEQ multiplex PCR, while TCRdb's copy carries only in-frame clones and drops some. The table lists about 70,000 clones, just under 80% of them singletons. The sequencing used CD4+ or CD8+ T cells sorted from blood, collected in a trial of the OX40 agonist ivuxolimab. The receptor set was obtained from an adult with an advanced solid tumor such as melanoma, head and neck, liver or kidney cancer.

The CDR3 reads CASSRQGYEQYF. Here the CDR3 DNA reads TGTGCCAGCAGCAGACAGGGGTACGAGCAGTACTTC. The chain carries TRBV7-9 and TRBJ2-7, with 8 nucleotides matching TRBD1. V gave up 5 bases and J gave up 4 bases; unmatched junction bases: 1. In germline, CDR1 is SEHNR, CDR2 FQNEAQ (reference sequence). The length of the CDR3 is 12 residues.

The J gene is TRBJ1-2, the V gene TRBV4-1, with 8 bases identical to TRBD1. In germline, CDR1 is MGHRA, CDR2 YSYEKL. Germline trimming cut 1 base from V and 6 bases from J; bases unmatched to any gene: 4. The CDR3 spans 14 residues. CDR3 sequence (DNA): TGCGCCAGCAGCCAAGGGGACAGGCGGGATGGCTACACCTTC. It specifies CASSQGDRRDGYTF.

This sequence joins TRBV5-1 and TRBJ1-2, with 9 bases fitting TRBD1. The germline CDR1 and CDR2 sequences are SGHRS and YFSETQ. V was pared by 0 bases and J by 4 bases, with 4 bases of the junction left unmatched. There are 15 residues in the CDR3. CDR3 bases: TGCGCCAGCAGCTTGGAGACAGGGGGTAGCTATGGCTACACCTTC. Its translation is CASSLETGGSYGYTF.

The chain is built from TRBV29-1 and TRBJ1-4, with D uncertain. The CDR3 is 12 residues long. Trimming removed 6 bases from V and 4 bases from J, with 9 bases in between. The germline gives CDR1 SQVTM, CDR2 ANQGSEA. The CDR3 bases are TGCAGCGTCGCGGAGGGTAATGAAAAACTGTTTTTT. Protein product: CSVAEGNEKLFF.

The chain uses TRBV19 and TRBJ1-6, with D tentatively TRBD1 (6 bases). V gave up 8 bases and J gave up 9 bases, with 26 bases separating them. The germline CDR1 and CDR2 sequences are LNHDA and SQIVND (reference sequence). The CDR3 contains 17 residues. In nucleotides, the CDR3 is TGTGCCAGTTCCGGAACGGGCAGGGACATTGAGGGTTCACCCCTCCACTTT. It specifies CASSGTGRDIEGSPLHF.

The CDR3 protein is CASQPISYNSPLHF. The CDR3 DNA follows: TGTGCCAGCCAACCCATCTCCTATAATTCACCCCTCCACTTT. This chain joins TRBV28 and TRBJ1-6; D remains ambiguous. V was shortened by 8 bases and J by 0 bases, with 8 bases between the two germline ends. The germline V gene encodes CDR1 MDHEN and CDR2 SYDVKM. The CDR3 is 14 residues long.

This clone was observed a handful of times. The CDR3 bases are TGTGCCACCAGCAGAGAATCAAGCGGGAGGGCCTACAATGAGCAGTTCTTC. Translating it yields CATSRESSGRAYNEQFF. This chain links TRBV15 with TRBJ2-1; 10 bases agree with TRBD2. CDR1 is LNHNV, CDR2 YYDKDF, per germline (reference sequence). The CDR3 is 17 residues long. J lost 2 bases, V lost 0 bases, and 4 bases had no gene match.

Here the CDR3 reads CASSPGQGYNSPLHF. The CDR3 DNA sequence: TGTGCCAGCAGCCCGGGACAGGGCTATAATTCACCCCTCCACTTT. V and J are TRBV7-2 and TRBJ1-6, with 9 bases matching TRBD1. V trimming: 5 bases; J trimming: 3 bases; junction bases outside the gene matches: 2. This CDR3 has 15 residues. Germline CDR1 SGHTA, CDR2 FQGNSA.

CDR3 sequence reads: CASGTEQYF. The CDR3 DNA follows: TGTGCCAGCGGGACCGAGCAGTACTTC. The chain recombines TRBV2 with TRBJ2-7; either TRBD1 or TRBD2 may fit D (5 bases each). This CDR3 contains 9 residues. V was pared by 8 bases and J by 6 bases, with 5 bases between. Germline lookup yields CDR1 SNHLY and CDR2 FYNNEI.

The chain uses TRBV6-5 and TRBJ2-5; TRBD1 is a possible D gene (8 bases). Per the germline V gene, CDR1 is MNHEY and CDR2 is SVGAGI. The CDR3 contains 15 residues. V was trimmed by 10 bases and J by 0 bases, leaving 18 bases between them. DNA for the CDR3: TGTGCCACCAAGGACAGGGAGGGGTACCAAGAGACCCAGTACTTC. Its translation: CATKDREGYQETQYF.

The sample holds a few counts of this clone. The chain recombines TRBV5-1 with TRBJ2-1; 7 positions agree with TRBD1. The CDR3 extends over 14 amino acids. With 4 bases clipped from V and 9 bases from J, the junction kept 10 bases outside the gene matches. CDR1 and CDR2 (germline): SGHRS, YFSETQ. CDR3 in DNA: TGCGCCAGCAGCCCGAGTAAGGGGGCCGTTGAGCAGTTCTTC. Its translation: CASSPSKGAVEQFF.

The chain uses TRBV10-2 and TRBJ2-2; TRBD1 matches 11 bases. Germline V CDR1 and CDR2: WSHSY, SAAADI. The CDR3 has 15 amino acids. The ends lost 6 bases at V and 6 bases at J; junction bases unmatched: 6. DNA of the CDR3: TGCGCCAGCAGAACCCTGGGACAGGGGGCCGGGGAGCTGTTTTTT. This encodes CASRTLGQGAGELFF.

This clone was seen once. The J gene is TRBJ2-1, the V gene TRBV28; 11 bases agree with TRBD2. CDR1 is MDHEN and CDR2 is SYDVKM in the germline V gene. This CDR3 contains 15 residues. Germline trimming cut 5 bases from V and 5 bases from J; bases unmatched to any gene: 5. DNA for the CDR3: TGTGCCAGCAGTATCCTTAGCGGGAGGGACAATGAGCAGTTCTTC. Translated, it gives CASSILSGRDNEQFF.

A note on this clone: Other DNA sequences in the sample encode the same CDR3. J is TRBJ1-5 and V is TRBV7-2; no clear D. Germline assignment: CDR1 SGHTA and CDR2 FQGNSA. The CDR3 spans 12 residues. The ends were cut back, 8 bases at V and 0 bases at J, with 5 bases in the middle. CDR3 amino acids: CASSNSNQPQHF. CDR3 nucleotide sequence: TGTGCCAGCTCGAATAGCAATCAGCCCCAGCATTTT.

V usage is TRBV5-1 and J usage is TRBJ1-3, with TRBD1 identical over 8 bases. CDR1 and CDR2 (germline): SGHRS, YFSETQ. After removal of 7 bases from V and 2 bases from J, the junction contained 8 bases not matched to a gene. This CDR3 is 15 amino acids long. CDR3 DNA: TGCGCCAGCGCCGAGGAGACAGGGGCTGGAAACACCATATATTTT. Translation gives CASAEETGAGNTIYF.

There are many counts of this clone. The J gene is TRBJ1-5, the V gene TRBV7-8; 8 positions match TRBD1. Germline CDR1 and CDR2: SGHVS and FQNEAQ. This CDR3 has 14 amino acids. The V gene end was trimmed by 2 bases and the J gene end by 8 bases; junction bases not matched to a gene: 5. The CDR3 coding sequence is TGTGCCAGCAGCTTATCAGGGGGCGTCAAGCCCCAGCATTTT. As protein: CASSLSGGVKPQHF. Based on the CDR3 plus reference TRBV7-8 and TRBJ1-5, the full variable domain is GAGVSQSPRYKVAKRGQDVALRCDPISGHVSLFWYQQALGQGPEFLTYFQNEAQLDKSGLPSDRFFAERPEGSVSTLKIQRTQQEDSAVYLCASSLSGGVKPQHFGDGTRLSIL.

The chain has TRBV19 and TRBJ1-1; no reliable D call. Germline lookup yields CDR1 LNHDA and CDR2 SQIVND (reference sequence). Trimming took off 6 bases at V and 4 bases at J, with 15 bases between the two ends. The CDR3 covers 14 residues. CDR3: CASRNDGGVTEAFF. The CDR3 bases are TGTGCCAGTAGGAATGATGGTGGGGTCACTGAAGCTTTCTTT.

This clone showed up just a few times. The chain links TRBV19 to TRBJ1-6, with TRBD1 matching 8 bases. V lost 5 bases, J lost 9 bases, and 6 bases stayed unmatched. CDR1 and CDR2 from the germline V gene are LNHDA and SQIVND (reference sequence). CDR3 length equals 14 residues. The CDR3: CASSATGEGSPLHF. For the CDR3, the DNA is TGTGCCAGTAGTGCGACAGGGGAGGGTTCACCCCTCCACTTT.

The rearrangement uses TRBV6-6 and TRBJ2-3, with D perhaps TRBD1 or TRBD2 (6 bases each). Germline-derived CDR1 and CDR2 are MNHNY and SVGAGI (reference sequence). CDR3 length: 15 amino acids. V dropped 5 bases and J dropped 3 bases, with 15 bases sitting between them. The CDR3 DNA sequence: TGTGCCAGCAGTCCCCTCGGAGGGGGAACAGATACGCAGTATTTT. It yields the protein CASSPLGGGTDTQYF.

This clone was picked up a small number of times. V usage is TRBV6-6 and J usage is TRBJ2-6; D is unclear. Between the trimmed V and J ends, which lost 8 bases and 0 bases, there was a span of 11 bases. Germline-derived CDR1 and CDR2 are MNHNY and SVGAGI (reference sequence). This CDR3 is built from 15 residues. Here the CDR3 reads CASLGGPSGANVLTF. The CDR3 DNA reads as TGTGCCAGCCTCGGTGGCCCCTCTGGGGCCAACGTCCTGACTTTC.

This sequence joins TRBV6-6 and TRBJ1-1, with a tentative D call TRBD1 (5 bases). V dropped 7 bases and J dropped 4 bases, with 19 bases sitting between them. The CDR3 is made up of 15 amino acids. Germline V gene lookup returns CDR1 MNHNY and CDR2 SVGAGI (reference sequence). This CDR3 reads CASTRVYGRPTEAFF. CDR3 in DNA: TGTGCCAGCACCAGGGTTTATGGTCGGCCCACTGAAGCTTTCTTT.

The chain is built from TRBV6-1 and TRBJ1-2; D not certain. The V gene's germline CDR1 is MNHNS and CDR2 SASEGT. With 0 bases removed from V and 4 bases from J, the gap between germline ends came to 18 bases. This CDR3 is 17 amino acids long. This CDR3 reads CASSEAGADHPFYGYTF. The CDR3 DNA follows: TGTGCCAGCAGTGAAGCTGGCGCTGACCACCCTTTCTATGGCTACACCTTC.

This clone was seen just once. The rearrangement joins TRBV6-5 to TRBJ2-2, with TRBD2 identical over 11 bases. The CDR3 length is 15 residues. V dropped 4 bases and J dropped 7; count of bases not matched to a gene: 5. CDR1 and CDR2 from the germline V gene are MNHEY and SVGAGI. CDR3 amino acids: CASSFRLAGRGELFF. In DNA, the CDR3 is TGTGCCAGCAGTTTCAGACTAGCGGGGCGCGGGGAGCTGTTTTTT.

The chain's CDR3 is CASNLRGMNTEAFF. Here the CDR3 DNA reads TGTGCCAGCAACCTCAGGGGGATGAACACTGAAGCTTTCTTT. The J gene is TRBJ1-1, the V gene TRBV2; 7 nucleotides agree with TRBD1. Losses at the gene ends were 7 bases for V and 0 bases for J; bases not matched to a gene: 5. The CDR3 contains 14 residues. Germline values: CDR1 SNHLY, CDR2 FYNNEI.

This CDR3 reads CASSLAGSGMSEQFF. The DNA of the CDR3 is TGTGCCAGCAGCTTAGCAGGTAGCGGGATGAGTGAGCAGTTCTTC. V gene TRBV11-2 combines with J gene TRBJ2-1, with TRBD2 matching 8 bases. V dropped 1 base and J dropped 9; count of bases not matched to a gene: 8. The CDR3 extends over 15 amino acids. Germline-derived CDR1 and CDR2 are SGHAT and FQNNGV.

The CDR3 reads CAWSSGGKRFF. DNA of the CDR3: TGTGCCTGGAGTTCAGGGGGGAAGAGGTTCTTC. The V call is TRBV30, the J call TRBJ2-1, with D possibly matching TRBD1 (7 bases). CDR1 GTSNPN and CDR2 SVGIG come from the germline V gene (reference sequence). The CDR3 covers 11 residues. The V end was cut by 2 bases, the J end by 15 bases, with 14 bases between.

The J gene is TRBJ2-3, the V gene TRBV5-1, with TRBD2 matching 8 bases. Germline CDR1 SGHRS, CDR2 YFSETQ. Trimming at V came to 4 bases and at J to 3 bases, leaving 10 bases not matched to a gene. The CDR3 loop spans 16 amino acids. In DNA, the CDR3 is TGCGCCAGCAGCCCCCAGGCGGGAGGAGGGACAGATACGCAGTATTTT. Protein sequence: CASSPQAGGGTDTQYF.

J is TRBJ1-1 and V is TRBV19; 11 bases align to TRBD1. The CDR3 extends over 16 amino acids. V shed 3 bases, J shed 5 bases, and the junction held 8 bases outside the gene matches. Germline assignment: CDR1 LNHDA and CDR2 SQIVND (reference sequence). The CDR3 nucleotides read TGTGCCAGTAGTATCGGGACAGGGGGTTCGGGGACTGAAGCTTTCTTT. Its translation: CASSIGTGGSGTEAFF.

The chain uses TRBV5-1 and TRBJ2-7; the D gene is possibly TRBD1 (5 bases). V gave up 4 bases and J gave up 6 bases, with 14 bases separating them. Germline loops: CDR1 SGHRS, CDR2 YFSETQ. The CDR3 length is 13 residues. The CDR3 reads CASSRTPGSEQYF. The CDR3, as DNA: TGCGCCAGCAGCCGAACACCAGGGTCCGAGCAGTACTTC.

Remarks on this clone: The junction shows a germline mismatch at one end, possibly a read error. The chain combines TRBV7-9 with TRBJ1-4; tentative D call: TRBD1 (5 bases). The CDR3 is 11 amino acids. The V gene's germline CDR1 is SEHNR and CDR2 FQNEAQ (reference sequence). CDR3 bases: TGTGCCAGCAGCCTAGAGGGGACGTTGACTTTT. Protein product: CASSLEGTLTF.

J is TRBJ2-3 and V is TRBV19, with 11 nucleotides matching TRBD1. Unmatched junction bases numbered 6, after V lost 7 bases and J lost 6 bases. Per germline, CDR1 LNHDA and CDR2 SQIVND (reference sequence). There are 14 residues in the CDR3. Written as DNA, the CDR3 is TGTGCCAGTAATTCCCGGGACAGGGGGGATACGCAGTATTTT. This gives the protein CASNSRDRGDTQYF.